This TCR beta chain emerged from a study of shared clonotypes between healthy human individuals. Findings of the study overall: Generally, naive subsets came out with larger estimated richness than memory subsets.

Sequenced by immunoSEQ multiplex PCR; TCRdb stores in-frame clones only, minus some. The table records about 600,000 clones, less than 98% of them present only once. As to this clone: The target antigen is unknown.

The authors divided CD4+ cells into CD45RA+ naive and CD45RA-negative memory subsets. The CDR3 totals 15 residues. V trimming: 7 bases; J trimming: 2 bases; junction bases outside the gene matches: 6. Germline loops: CDR1 MDHEN, CDR2 SYDVKM. The receptor's source is a woman aged 30 to 39 in good health. The rearrangement joins TRBV28 to TRBJ2-1; 9 bases are a match to TRBD2. Sequenced: naive CD4+ T cells sorted from blood. Subset indicated: CD45RA+ positively selected. CDR3 amino acids: CASISGRRPYNEQFF. The CDR3 nucleotides read TGTGCCAGCATAAGCGGGAGGCGCCCCTACAATGAGCAGTTCTTC.